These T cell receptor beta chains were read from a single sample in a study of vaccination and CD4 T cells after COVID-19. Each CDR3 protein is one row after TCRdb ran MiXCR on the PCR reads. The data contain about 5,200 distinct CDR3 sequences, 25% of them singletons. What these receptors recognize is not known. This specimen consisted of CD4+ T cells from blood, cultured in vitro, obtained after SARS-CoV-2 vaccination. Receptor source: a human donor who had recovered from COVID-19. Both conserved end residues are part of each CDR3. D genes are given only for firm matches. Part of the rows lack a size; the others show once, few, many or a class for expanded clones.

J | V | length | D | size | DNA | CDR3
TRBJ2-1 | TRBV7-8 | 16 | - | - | TGTGCCAGCAGCTTAGTCTGGGACGGTGGATTGAATGAGCAGTTCTTC | CASSLVWDGGLNEQFF
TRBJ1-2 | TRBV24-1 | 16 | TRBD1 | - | TGTGCCACCAGTCCCAATGCGGGGACAGGGGTCTATGGCTACACCTTC | CATSPNAGTGVYGYTF
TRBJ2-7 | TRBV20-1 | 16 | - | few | TGCAGTGCTAGAGATTTGAGGTGGGGGGAAGTGGACGAGCAGTACTTC | CSARDLRWGEVDEQYF
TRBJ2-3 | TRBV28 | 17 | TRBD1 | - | TGTGCCAGCAGCGGACAGGGGAGGGTCCTGGGTACAGATACGCAGTATTTT | CASSGQGRVLGTDTQYF
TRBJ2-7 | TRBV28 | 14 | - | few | TGTGCCAGCAGGGACACAGGGGGGGGCTACGAGCAGTACTTC | CASRDTGGGYEQYF
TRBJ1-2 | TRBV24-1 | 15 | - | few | TGTGCCACCAGTGATTCCCGGAAAGTGGACCGTGGCTACACCTTC | CATSDSRKVDRGYTF
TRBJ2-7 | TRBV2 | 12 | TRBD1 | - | TGTGCCAGCAGTCAACAGGGGAACGAGCAGTACTTC | CASSQQGNEQYF
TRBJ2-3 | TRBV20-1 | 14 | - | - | TGCAGTGCTAGAACGGGACCAAGCACAGATACGCAGTATTTT | CSARTGPSTDTQYF
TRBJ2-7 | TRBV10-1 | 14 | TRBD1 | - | TGCGCCAGCAGTGGGGCGACAGGGCACTCCGAGCAGTACTTC | CASSGATGHSEQYF
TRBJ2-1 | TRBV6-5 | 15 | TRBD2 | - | TGTGCCAGCAGTTACGGGACTAGCGGGAGCAATGAGCAGTTCTTC | CASSYGTSGSNEQFF
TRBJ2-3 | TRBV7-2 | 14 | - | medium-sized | TGTGCCAGCAGCTCCTACATGGAAACAGATACGCAGTATTTT | CASSSYMETDTQYF
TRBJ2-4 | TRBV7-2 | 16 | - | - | TGTGCCAGCAGCATCGGGACGGGGGTCGCCAAAAACATTCAGTACTTC | CASSIGTGVAKNIQYF
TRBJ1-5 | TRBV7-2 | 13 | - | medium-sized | TGTGCCAGCGGCGTGAGGGGACAACAGCCCCAGCATTTT | CASGVRGQQPQHF
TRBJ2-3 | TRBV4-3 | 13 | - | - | TGCGCCAGCAGCCAAGATAAACCAGATACGCAGTATTTT | CASSQDKPDTQYF
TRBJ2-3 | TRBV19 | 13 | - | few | TGTGCCACCCTGGGGCTCGGCACAGATACGCAGTATTTT | CATLGLGTDTQYF
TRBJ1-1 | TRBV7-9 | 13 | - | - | TGTGCCAGCAGCTGGGGACAGAACACTGAAGCTTTCTTT | CASSWGQNTEAFF
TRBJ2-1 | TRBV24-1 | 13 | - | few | TGTGCCAGTCAGGGTGAGTCCTACAATGAGCAGTTCTTC | CASQGESYNEQFF
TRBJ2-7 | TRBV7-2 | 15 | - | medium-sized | TGTGCCAGCAGCTTGACCCGGGACGGGGCCTACGAGCAGTACTTC | CASSLTRDGAYEQYF
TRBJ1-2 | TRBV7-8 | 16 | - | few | TGTGCCAGCAGCTTAGGGCCTCGGGCAATAAACTATGGCTACACCTTC | CASSLGPRAINYGYTF